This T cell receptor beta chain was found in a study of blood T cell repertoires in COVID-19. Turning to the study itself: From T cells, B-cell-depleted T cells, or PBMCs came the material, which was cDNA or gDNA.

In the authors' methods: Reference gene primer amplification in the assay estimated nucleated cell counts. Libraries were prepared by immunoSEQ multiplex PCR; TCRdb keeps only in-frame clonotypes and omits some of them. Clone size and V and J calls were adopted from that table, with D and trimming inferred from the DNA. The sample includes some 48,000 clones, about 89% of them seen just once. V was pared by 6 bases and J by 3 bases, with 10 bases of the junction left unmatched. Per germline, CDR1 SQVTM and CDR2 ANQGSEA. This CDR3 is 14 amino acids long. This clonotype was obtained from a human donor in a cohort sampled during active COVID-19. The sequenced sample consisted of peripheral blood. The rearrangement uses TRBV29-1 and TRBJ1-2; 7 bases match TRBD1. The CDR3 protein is CSVDPRQGDYGYTF. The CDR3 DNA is TGCAGCGTAGACCCCCGACAGGGAGACTATGGCTACACCTTC.